These 32 T cell receptor beta chains share one sample of origin, sequenced in a study of T-cell reconstitution after alpha-beta-depleted transplantation in children. During its preparation, the TCRbeta library received unique molecular identifiers. TCRdb analysed the PCR reads with MiXCR anew, one entry per CDR3 protein. The sample has around 360,000 distinct CDR3 sequences; 10% to 13% are singletons. The sample was PBMCs from the stem cell graft donor, taken from the stem cell graft. The receptors here all came from a human donor who donated a stem cell graft to a child with acute lymphoblastic leukemia.

The chain combines TRBV4-1 with TRBJ2-7, with D maybe TRBD2 (5 bases). Germline V gives CDR1 MGHRA, CDR2 YSYEKL. The CDR3 has 15 residues. V lost 2 bases, J lost 3 bases, and 14 bases lay in between. The CDR3 DNA reads TGCGCCAGCAGCCAATCGTGGGCCGGGAACTACGAGCAGTACTTC. Translating it yields CASSQSWAGNYEQYF.

This sequence joins TRBV30 and TRBJ2-1; 7 bases fit TRBD2. Per the germline V gene, CDR1 is GTSNPN and CDR2 is SVGIG (reference sequence). CDR3 length equals 12 residues. The ends lost 5 bases at V and 10 bases at J; junction bases unmatched: 8. The CDR3 DNA is TGTGCCTGGGCTACTAGCGACCTCGAGCAGTTCTTC. Translating it yields CAWATSDLEQFF.

The gene calls are TRBV27 and TRBJ2-5; D possibly corresponds to TRBD2 (5 bases). The CDR3 contains 15 residues. Germline CDR1 MNHEY, CDR2 SMNVEV (reference sequence). V was pared by 3 bases and J by 1 base, with 12 bases between. The CDR3 DNA is TGTGCCAGCAGTTTGGGTGGGAGCATCCAAGAGACCCAGTACTTC. It is translated as CASSLGGSIQETQYF.

The V call is TRBV7-9, the J call TRBJ1-1, with 9 bases aligning to TRBD1. Germline CDR1 and CDR2: SEHNR and FQNEAQ (reference sequence). The CDR3 runs to 15 residues. With V trimmed by 1 base and J by 1 base, 1 base remained unmatched. This chain's CDR3 is CASSLEDRGNTEAFF. The CDR3 nucleotides are TGTGCCAGCAGCTTAGAGGACAGGGGGAACACTGAAGCTTTCTTT.

J is TRBJ1-2 and V is TRBV7-9; 7 bases match TRBD1. The trim removed 5 bases at V and 4 bases at J, leaving 7 bases unmatched. The CDR3 length is 14 residues. Germline V gene lookup returns CDR1 SEHNR and CDR2 FQNEAQ (reference sequence). The chain's CDR3 is CASSPLGQFYGYTF. The CDR3 coding sequence is TGTGCCAGCAGCCCTTTGGGACAGTTCTATGGCTACACCTTC. The whole variable domain, remainder taken from reference TRBV7-9 and TRBJ1-2, is DTGVSQNPRHKITKRGQNVTFRCDPISEHNRLYWYRQTLGQGPEFLTYFQNEAQLEKSRLLSDRFSAERPKGSFSTLEIQRTEQGDSAMYLCASSPLGQFYGYTFGSGTRLTVV.

This clonotype was seen a few times. The chain employs TRBV7-6 and TRBJ2-7; a possible D gene is TRBD2 (5 bases). Germline V gives CDR1 SGHVS, CDR2 FNYEAQ. The CDR3 sequence is 12 residues long. Trimming cost V 4 bases and J 6 bases, with 10 bases left between them. The CDR3 here is CASSSHSGEQYF. The CDR3 DNA follows: TGTGCCAGCAGCTCTCACAGCGGCGAGCAGTACTTC.

The rearrangement links TRBV5-6 to TRBJ1-1; D is ambiguous. The CDR3 spans 15 residues. Germline V gene lookup returns CDR1 SGHDT and CDR2 YYEEEE. The germline V and J ends were trimmed by 5 bases and 2 bases, with 16 bases remaining between them. The CDR3 DNA is TGTGCCAGCAGTAGGTGGGCTGGGGTAAACACTGAAGCTTTCTTT. Its translation is CASSRWAGVNTEAFF.

This clonotype was seen only a few times. J is TRBJ1-2 and V is TRBV20-1, with 9 bases identical to TRBD1. The CDR3 totals 13 residues. CDR1 and CDR2 from the germline V gene are DFQATT and SNEGSKA (reference sequence). The V segment lost 5 bases and the J segment 3 bases; nucleotides outside the gene matches: 4. Here the CDR3 DNA reads TGCAGTGCTGGGACAGGGAGGTACTATGGCTACACCTTC. Translation: CSAGTGRYYGYTF.

This chain uses TRBV4-1 with TRBJ2-5; TRBD1 agrees at 12 bases. This CDR3 is built from 16 residues. Germline V gene lookup returns CDR1 MGHRA and CDR2 YSYEKL. V lost 5 bases and J lost 5; bases outside the gene matches: 9. This CDR3 is CASSKAGTGGLETQYF. CDR3 in DNA: TGCGCCAGCAGCAAAGCCGGGACAGGGGGCCTGGAGACCCAGTACTTC.

In DNA form, the CDR3 reads TGCAGTGCTAGCGGGATTGAGAATTACAATGAGCAGTTCTTC. As protein: CSASGIENYNEQFF. The chain combines TRBV20-1 with TRBJ2-1, with D possibly TRBD2 on 5 matching bases. Trimming cost V 3 bases and J 4 bases, with 13 bases left between them. CDR1 and CDR2 from the germline V gene are DFQATT and SNEGSKA (reference sequence). The CDR3 length is 14 residues.

This clonotype came up many times. The chain carries TRBV7-3 and TRBJ2-3; no clear D gene. The ends were cut back, 5 bases at V and 1 base at J, with 10 bases in the middle. This CDR3 is 14 amino acids long. In germline, CDR1 is SGHTA, CDR2 FQGTGA. For the CDR3, the DNA is TGTGCCAGCAGCGCCCAGACGGGCACAGATACGCAGTATTTT. It specifies CASSAQTGTDTQYF.

This clonotype occurred many times. This chain connects TRBV12-3 or TRBV12-4 to TRBJ2-1; possible D gene TRBD2, 5 bases. The CDR3 totals 15 residues. The germline V and J ends were trimmed by 4 bases and 4 bases, with 14 bases remaining between them. For the CDR3, the DNA is TGTGCCAGCAGTTCCCCCCCCGGGGTTTACAATGAGCAGTTCTTC. Translation: CASSSPPGVYNEQFF.

This chain connects TRBV5-1 to TRBJ2-5; possibly TRBD1 for D (5 bases). The CDR3 is made up of 14 amino acids. V lost 4 bases, J lost 5 bases, and 15 bases lay in between. The V gene's germline CDR1 is SGHRS and CDR2 YFSETQ. CDR3 sequence: CASSPPTELETQYF. In DNA form, the CDR3 reads TGCGCCAGCAGCCCCCCGACAGAATTGGAGACCCAGTACTTC. The variable domain in full, with the rest retrieved from reference TRBV5-1 and TRBJ2-5, is KAGVTQTPRYLIKTRGQQVTLSCSPISGHRSVSWYQQTPGQGLQFLFEYFSETQRNKGNFPGRFSGRQFSNSRSEMNVSTLELGDSALYLCASSPPTELETQYFGPGTRLLVL.

The chain links TRBV29-1 to TRBJ2-1; 9 bases are a match to TRBD1. This CDR3 region has 15 residues. Looked up from germline, CDR1 is SQVTM and CDR2 is ANQGSEA. V was clipped by 5 bases and J by 6 bases; unmatched bases: 11. The CDR3 coding sequence is TGCAGCGTTAAGCCTCGACAGGGGGGGGGCAATGAGCAGTTCTTC. Protein product: CSVKPRQGGGNEQFF.

This clonotype has just a few counts. In DNA, the CDR3 is TGTGCCAGCACTCAGAGCACAGATACGCAGTATTTT. This codes for CASTQSTDTQYF. V and J are TRBV12-3 or TRBV12-4 and TRBJ2-3; D remains ambiguous. Between the trimmed V and J ends, which lost 7 bases and 0 bases, there was a span of 5 bases. The CDR3 length is 12 residues.

This clonotype was observed a few times. One end of the junction varies from germline; a read error may be responsible. The chain has TRBV29-1 and TRBJ2-7, with D unresolved. The germline CDR1 and CDR2 sequences are SQVTM and ANQGSEA. This CDR3 region has 15 residues. The CDR3 here is CSVEVRAITFYEQYF. The CDR3 DNA follows: TGCAGCGTAGAAGTCCGCGCCATTACCTTCTACGAGCAGTACTTC.

This chain links TRBV7-8 with TRBJ2-1; D may be TRBD2 (5 bases). In germline, CDR1 is SGHVS, CDR2 FQNEAQ. The CDR3 length is 13 residues. The ends were cut back, 0 bases at V and 9 bases at J, with 9 bases in the middle. This CDR3 reads CASSLAGEGEQFF. DNA for the CDR3: TGTGCCAGCAGCTTAGCGGGAGAGGGTGAGCAGTTCTTC.

The chain uses TRBV12-3 or TRBV12-4 and TRBJ1-4; D unclear. With 7 bases removed from V and 3 bases from J, the gap between germline ends came to 9 bases. There are 13 residues in the CDR3. The CDR3 loop is CASTQRSNEKLFF. The DNA for the CDR3 is TGTGCCAGCACCCAACGGTCTAATGAAAAACTGTTTTTT.

The J gene is TRBJ1-2, the V gene TRBV20-1, with D perhaps matching TRBD1 (6 bases). The ends were cut back, 6 bases at V and 1 base at J, with 18 bases in the middle. This CDR3 is 15 amino acids long. Per the germline V gene, CDR1 is DFQATT and CDR2 is SNEGSKA (reference sequence). The CDR3 sequence: CSAFQYGQHNYGYTF. The DNA for the CDR3 is TGCAGTGCCTTCCAATACGGACAGCATAACTATGGCTACACCTTC.

The genes are TRBV4-2 and TRBJ1-6, with D perhaps matching TRBD1 (5 bases). CDR1 is LGHNA and CDR2 is YNFKEQ in the germline V gene. Trimming stripped 0 bases from V and 0 bases from J, with 9 bases between. The CDR3 is 17 residues long. The CDR3 DNA reads TGTGCCAGCAGCCAAGAGGGGGGGAGCTCCTATAATTCACCCCTCCACTTT. This encodes CASSQEGGSSYNSPLHF.

This clonotype was detected many times. The chain couples TRBV7-9 to TRBJ2-1; D remains ambiguous. Germline CDR1 SEHNR, CDR2 FQNEAQ (reference sequence). V shed 3 bases and J shed 9 bases, with 6 bases lying between them. The CDR3 totals 11 residues. CDR3 sequence: CASSFLGEQFF. The CDR3 DNA sequence: TGTGCCAGCAGCTTCCTTGGTGAGCAGTTCTTC.

To note about this clonotype: A much larger clonotype is one base distant, so this may be a read error. The V call is TRBV6-1, the J call TRBJ1-2; D call uncertain. Germline V gene lookup returns CDR1 MNHNS and CDR2 SASEGT. Trimming shortened V by 7 bases and J by 9 bases, and 18 bases separated the two germline ends. The CDR3 covers 13 residues. CDR3 sequence (DNA): TGTGCCAGCACCCTTGGTAGACGAGGTAGCTACACCTTC. Its translation: CASTLGRRGSYTF.

The J gene is TRBJ2-3, the V gene TRBV28; D not resolved. This CDR3 region has 16 residues. Germline V gene data show CDR1 as MDHEN and CDR2 as SYDVKM. V was cut by 3 bases and J by 4 bases, with 17 bases left in between. CDR3 in DNA: TGTGCCAGCAGTTTCCTTCTATCCATGGGCGCAGATACGCAGTATTTT. This translates into CASSFLLSMGADTQYF.

This clonotype has more than one count but fewer than ten. The chain is built from TRBV6-5 and TRBJ2-3; D may match TRBD1 or TRBD2 (5 bases each). The germline V gene has CDR1 MNHEY and CDR2 SVGAGI. V lost 4 bases to trimming and J lost 5 bases, with 13 bases between them. This CDR3 region has 14 residues. The CDR3 loop reads CASSLDTGGDTQYF. DNA for the CDR3: TGTGCCAGCAGTTTAGACACTGGGGGAGATACGCAGTATTTT.

The J gene is TRBJ2-1, the V gene TRBV20-1; 11 bases map to TRBD2. V lost 0 bases and J lost 6; bases outside the gene matches: 10. CDR1 is DFQATT, CDR2 SNEGSKA, per germline (reference sequence). This CDR3 has 17 residues. This CDR3 reads CSARDWGTSGFSNEQFF. In nucleotides, the CDR3 is TGCAGTGCTAGAGATTGGGGGACTAGCGGTTTCTCCAATGAGCAGTTCTTC.

The chain carries TRBV3-1 and TRBJ2-4, with 8 bases matching TRBD1. Germline CDR1 is LGHDT and CDR2 is YNNKEL (reference sequence). This CDR3 is 15 amino acids long. Trimming removed 4 bases from V and 0 bases from J; junction bases left unmatched: 2. CDR3 nucleotide sequence: TGTGCCAGCAGCCGTGACAGGGGAGCCAAAAACATTCAGTACTTC. Protein: CASSRDRGAKNIQYF.

This clonotype occurred a few times. The genes are TRBV15 and TRBJ2-7, with 8 bases that match TRBD1. CDR1 is LNHNV and CDR2 is YYDKDF in the germline V gene (reference sequence). The CDR3 has 15 amino acids. V shed 1 base and J 0 bases; nucleotides not matched to a gene: 2. As DNA, the CDR3 is TGTGCCACCAGCAGAGGGACAGGGAGCTCCTACGAGCAGTACTTC. Encoded protein: CATSRGTGSSYEQYF.

In this sample, this clonotype turned up a few times. The chain joins TRBV7-2 to TRBJ1-1; no clear D gene. The CDR3 totals 14 residues. Germline CDR1 SGHTA, CDR2 FQGNSA. V lost 1 base to trimming and J lost 5 bases, with 11 bases between them. The CDR3 sequence is CASSLVEGLTEAFF. As DNA, the CDR3 is TGTGCCAGCAGCTTAGTGGAGGGATTGACTGAAGCTTTCTTT.

At least ten counts were recorded for this clonotype. The chain employs TRBV6-5 and TRBJ2-5; no clear D. The germline V and J ends were trimmed by 6 bases and 7 bases, with 15 bases remaining between them. The CDR3 contains 13 residues. The germline V gene encodes CDR1 MNHEY and CDR2 SVGAGI. As DNA, the CDR3 is TGTGCCAGCAGCCTAATGGCCTATGGGACCCAGTACTTC. It yields the protein CASSLMAYGTQYF.

This clonotype appeared many times. The V and J genes are TRBV6-6 and TRBJ2-5; D unclear. With 4 bases removed from V and 6 bases from J, the gap between germline ends came to 9 bases. CDR1 and CDR2 (germline): MNHNY, SVGAGI (reference sequence). The CDR3 runs to 12 residues. The CDR3: CASSSTAQTQYF. DNA for the CDR3: TGTGCCAGCAGTTCCACCGCCCAGACCCAGTACTTC.

This clonotype was recorded many times. V is TRBV5-1 and J is TRBJ2-3; perhaps TRBD2 as D (5 bases). Trimming stripped 6 bases from V and 5 bases from J, with 13 bases between. Germline CDR1 SGHRS, CDR2 YFSETQ. The CDR3 totals 13 residues. The CDR3 sequence is CASTRGVGDTQYF. CDR3 DNA: TGCGCCAGCACCCGGGGAGTGGGAGATACGCAGTATTTT.

This clonotype was detected ten times or more. The rearrangement joins TRBV5-1 to TRBJ2-7, with a weak D call TRBD1 (5 bases). Trimming left V 0 bases short and J 2 bases short, with 12 bases between. The V gene's germline CDR1 is SGHRS and CDR2 YFSETQ. The CDR3 spans 15 residues. For the CDR3, the DNA is TGCGCCAGCAGCTTGGTGGGTGACAGAACCTACGAGCAGTACTTC. Amino acids: CASSLVGDRTYEQYF.